These 7 T cell receptor beta chains were sequenced from one sample in a study of Ad26.COV2.S vaccination and SARS-CoV-2 variants. As to treatment: around 19 received Ad26.COV2.S at low or high dose, single or two shots; roughly 5 received placebo; per-sample allocation not given. Day 63 after the first vaccine or placebo injection was the time point for sampling. Repertoires were generated with immunoSEQ multiplex PCR, while TCRdb's copy carries only in-frame clones and drops some. The repertoire holds over 400,000 clones, with roughly nine tenths as singletons. The sequences come from peripheral blood, collected in a trial of Ad26.COV2.S vaccine versus placebo. The source of these receptors is a person between 18 and 65 years old who received the Ad26.COV2.S COVID-19 vaccine or a placebo.

This clone was seen only a few times. This chain links TRBV5-1 with TRBJ2-5; 7 nucleotides align to TRBD2. Germline CDR1 reads SGHRS; CDR2 reads YFSETQ. The J segment lost 1 base and the V segment lost 3 bases, leaving 6 bases of the junction unmatched. CDR3 size: 15 residues. Here the CDR3 DNA reads TGCGCCAGCAGCTGGGAGGGGACCCTCCAAGAGACCCAGTACTTC. Its translation: CASSWEGTLQETQYF.

The genes are TRBV29-1 and TRBJ2-1; 8 nucleotides agree with TRBD2. The germline gives CDR1 SQVTM, CDR2 ANQGSEA. The CDR3 totals 11 residues. Trimming at V came to 4 bases and at J to 8 bases, leaving 1 base not matched to a gene. The CDR3 is CSVGREDEQFF. The CDR3 coding sequence is TGCAGCGTTGGGCGGGAGGATGAGCAGTTCTTC.

The chain joins TRBV4-3 to TRBJ2-1; D perhaps matches TRBD1 (6 bases). Germline-derived CDR1 and CDR2 are LGHNA and YSLEER. The CDR3 loop spans 13 amino acids. Trimming left V 4 bases short and J 10 bases short, with 14 bases between. This CDR3 is CASSLGAGLEQFF. The CDR3 DNA reads TGCGCCAGCAGCCTGGGGGCGGGTTTAGAGCAGTTCTTC.

This rearrangement joins TRBV7-2 to TRBJ2-1; D is undetermined. Trimming removed 6 bases at V and 7 bases at J, with 19 bases between. CDR1 and CDR2 (germline): SGHTA, FQGNSA. This CDR3 is 15 amino acids long. The CDR3 DNA reads TGTGCCAGCAGTTCAACCTTAGTGAAGGGAAATGAGCAGTTCTTC. As protein: CASSSTLVKGNEQFF.

This chain joins TRBV19 and TRBJ1-3; D is ambiguous. CDR1 is LNHDA and CDR2 is SQIVND in the germline V gene (reference sequence). V lost 3 bases and J 7 bases, leaving 10 bases between the germline ends. The CDR3 runs to 13 residues. The CDR3 DNA sequence: TGTGCCAGTAGTATCCGCATGCGTAACACCATATATTTT. Translation gives CASSIRMRNTIYF.

The rearrangement links TRBV28 to TRBJ2-3; D unclear. V gave up 5 bases and J gave up 4 bases, with 19 bases separating them. This CDR3 is 16 amino acids long. Germline-derived CDR1 and CDR2 are MDHEN and SYDVKM. The CDR3 reads CASSTTGPMDPDTQYF. The CDR3 nucleotides read TGTGCCAGCAGTACAACCGGGCCCATGGACCCAGATACGCAGTATTTT.

For this clone: Other DNA sequences in this specimen translate into the identical CDR3. This rearrangement joins TRBV7-2 to TRBJ1-1; D gene ambiguous. Germline V CDR1 and CDR2: SGHTA, FQGNSA. V lost 1 base, J lost 2 bases, and 5 bases lay in between. The CDR3 has 13 residues. The CDR3 DNA reads TGTGCCAGCAGCTTAGTACGAAACACTGAAGCTTTCTTT. This gives the protein CASSLVRNTEAFF.